The 8 T cell receptor beta chains presented below share a single source sample, sequenced in a study of OX40 agonist ivuxolimab in advanced cancers. Generated by immunoSEQ multiplex PCR, the TCRdb table keeps only in-frame clones and is missing some. The sample records 20,000 to 25,000 clones, over 65% being singletons. Sequences were derived from CD4+ or CD8+ T cells sorted from blood, sampled in a trial of the OX40 agonist ivuxolimab. The receptors were sampled from an adult with an advanced solid tumor such as melanoma, head and neck, liver or kidney cancer.

The J gene is TRBJ2-3, the V gene TRBV5-8, with 15 positions matching TRBD2. V shed 4 bases and J 3 bases; nucleotides not matched to a gene: 6. Germline V CDR1 and CDR2: SGHTS, YDEGEE. CDR3 length equals 17 residues. The CDR3 DNA reads TGTGCCAGCAGCACCGGGACTAGCGGGAGGTTGACAGATACGCAGTATTTT. Translation gives CASSTGTSGRLTDTQYF.

The J gene is TRBJ1-4, the V gene TRBV6-6; D is perhaps TRBD1 (5 bases). V was clipped by 6 bases and J by 5 bases, with 16 bases between them. The CDR3 length is 15 residues. CDR1 and CDR2 from the germline V gene are MNHNY and SVGAGI (reference sequence). The CDR3 nucleotides are TGTGCCAGCAGGTTTTTTGACAGCTCCAATGAAAAACTGTTTTTT. It is translated as CASRFFDSSNEKLFF.

This clone showed up just a few times. The chain couples TRBV2 to TRBJ2-6; no clear D gene. There are 15 residues in the CDR3. Trimming removed 7 bases from V and 11 bases from J, with 21 bases in between. Germline values: CDR1 SNHLY, CDR2 FYNNEI. The CDR3 protein is CASTLADSTGDVLTF. In DNA form, the CDR3 reads TGTGCCAGCACCCTTGCAGATTCCACCGGCGACGTCCTGACTTTC.

The chain employs TRBV18 and TRBJ1-1; TRBD1 is a possible D gene (5 bases). Germline V gene lookup returns CDR1 KGHSH and CDR2 LQKENI. Trimming removed 1 base from V and 8 bases from J, with 14 bases in between. This CDR3 has 14 amino acids. The CDR3 loop reads CASSPQRGWEEAFF. DNA for the CDR3: TGTGCCAGCTCACCACAGAGGGGCTGGGAGGAAGCTTTCTTT.

In its sample, this clone was seen a few times. The J gene is TRBJ2-7, the V gene TRBV9, with 8 bases lining up with TRBD1. V lost 3 bases to trimming and J lost 0 bases; unmatched junction nucleotides: 5. The CDR3 is made up of 15 amino acids. Germline CDR1 is SGDLS and CDR2 is YYNGEE. The chain's CDR3 is CASSASRGRSYEQYF. The CDR3 DNA sequence: TGTGCCAGCAGCGCCAGCAGGGGGCGCTCCTACGAGCAGTACTTC. The full variable domain, rest sourced from reference TRBV9 and TRBJ2-7, is DSGVTQTPKHLITATGQRVTLRCSPRSGDLSVYWYQQSLDQGLQFLIQYYNGEERAKGNILERFSAQQFPDLHSELNLSSLELGDSALYFCASSASRGRSYEQYFGPGTRLTVT.

This chain links TRBV6-1 with TRBJ2-2; the D gene is possibly TRBD1 (5 bases). This CDR3 has 12 amino acids. The germline V gene encodes CDR1 MNHNS and CDR2 SASEGT. V lost 7 bases and J 6 bases, leaving 9 bases between the germline ends. The CDR3 loop reads CASNLGPGELFF. CDR3 bases: TGTGCCAGCAATCTGGGGCCCGGGGAGCTGTTTTTT.

This clone was detected only a few times. This chain connects TRBV29-1 to TRBJ1-5; 7 bases match TRBD1. Germline CDR1 SQVTM, CDR2 ANQGSEA. V shed 4 bases, J shed 6 bases, and the junction held 6 bases outside the gene matches. This CDR3 spans 13 amino acids. The CDR3 sequence: CSVGAGGVQPQHF. The CDR3 DNA follows: TGCAGCGTTGGGGCAGGGGGGGTTCAGCCCCAGCATTTT.

The rearrangement joins TRBV7-9 to TRBJ1-4; possible D gene TRBD1, 5 bases. The V gene lost 0 bases and the J gene lost 8 bases, with 10 bases spanning the gap. Per the germline V gene, CDR1 is SEHNR and CDR2 is FQNEAQ (reference sequence). The CDR3 sequence is 14 residues long. In nucleotides, the CDR3 is TGTGCCAGCAGCTTAGCCCAGGGATTAGAAAAACTGTTTTTT. Its translation is CASSLAQGLEKLFF.